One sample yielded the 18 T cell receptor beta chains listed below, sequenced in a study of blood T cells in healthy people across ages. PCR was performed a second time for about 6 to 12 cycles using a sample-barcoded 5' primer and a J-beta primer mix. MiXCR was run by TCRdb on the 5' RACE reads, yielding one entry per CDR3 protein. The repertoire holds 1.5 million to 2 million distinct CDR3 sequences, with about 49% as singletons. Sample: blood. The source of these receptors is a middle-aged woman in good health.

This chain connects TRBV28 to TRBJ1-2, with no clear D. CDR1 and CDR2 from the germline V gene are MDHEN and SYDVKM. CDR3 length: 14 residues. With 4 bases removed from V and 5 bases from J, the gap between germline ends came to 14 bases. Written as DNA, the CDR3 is TGTGCCAGCAGTTCCCCCAGCGCCGCATATGGCTACACCTTC. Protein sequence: CASSSPSAAYGYTF.

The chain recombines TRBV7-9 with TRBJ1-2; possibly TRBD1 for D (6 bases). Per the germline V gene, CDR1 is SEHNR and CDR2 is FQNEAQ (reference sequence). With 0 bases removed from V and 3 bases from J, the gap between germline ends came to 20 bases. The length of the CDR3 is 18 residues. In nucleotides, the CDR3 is TGTGCCAGCAGCTTAGCTTCGGGGGCTGCCTGGGGTGACTATGGCTACACCTTC. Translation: CASSLASGAAWGDYGYTF.

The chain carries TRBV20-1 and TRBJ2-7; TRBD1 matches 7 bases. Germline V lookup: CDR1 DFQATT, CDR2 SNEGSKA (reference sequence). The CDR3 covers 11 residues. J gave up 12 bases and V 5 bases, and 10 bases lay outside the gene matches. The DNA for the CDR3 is TGCAGTGCTCGGGGACAGAAGGACCCGTACTTC. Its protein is CSARGQKDPYF.

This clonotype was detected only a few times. This CDR3 is CASSQATGSRSPLHF. In DNA, the CDR3 is TGCGCCAGCAGCCAAGCGACAGGTAGCCGGTCACCCCTCCACTTT. V usage is TRBV4-3 and J usage is TRBJ1-6, with a tentative D call TRBD1 (6 bases). The CDR3 has 15 residues. Germline V gene sequence: CDR1 LGHNA, CDR2 YSLEER. The V and J ends lost 1 base and 10 bases respectively, with 14 bases between them.

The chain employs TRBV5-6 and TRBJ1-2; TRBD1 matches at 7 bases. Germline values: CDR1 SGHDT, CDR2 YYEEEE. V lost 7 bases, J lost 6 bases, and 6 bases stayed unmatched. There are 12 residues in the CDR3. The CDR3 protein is CASLQGIDGYTF. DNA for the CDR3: TGTGCCAGCTTACAGGGGATAGATGGCTACACCTTC. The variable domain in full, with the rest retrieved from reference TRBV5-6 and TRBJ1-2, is DAGVTQSPTHLIKTRGQQVTLRCSPKSGHDTVSWYQQALGQGPQFIFQYYEEEERQRGNFPDRFSGHQFPNYSSELNVNALLLGDSALYLCASLQGIDGYTFGSGTRLTVV.

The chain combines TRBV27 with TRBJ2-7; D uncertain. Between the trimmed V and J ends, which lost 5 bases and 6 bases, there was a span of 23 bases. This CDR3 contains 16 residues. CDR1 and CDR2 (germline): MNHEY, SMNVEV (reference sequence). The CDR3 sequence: CASSPLWAPPTGEQYF. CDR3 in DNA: TGTGCCAGCAGTCCTCTGTGGGCCCCTCCTACGGGCGAGCAGTACTTC.

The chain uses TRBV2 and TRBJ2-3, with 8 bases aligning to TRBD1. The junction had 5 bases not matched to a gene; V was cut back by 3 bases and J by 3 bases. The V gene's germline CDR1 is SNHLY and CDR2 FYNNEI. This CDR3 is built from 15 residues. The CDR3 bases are TGTGCCAGCAGTGAGACAGGGGTAGGGACAGATACGCAGTATTTT. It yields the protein CASSETGVGTDTQYF. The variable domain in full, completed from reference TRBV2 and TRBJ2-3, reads EPEVTQTPSHQVTQMGQEVILRCVPISNHLYFYWYRQILGQKVEFLVSFYNNEISEKSEIFDDQFSVERPDGSNFTLKIRSTKLEDSAMYFCASSETGVGTDTQYFGPGTRLTVL.

Here the CDR3 DNA reads TGTGCCAGCAGTGCCGACAGTCAGCCCCAGCATTTT. Protein: CASSADSQPQHF. The V and J genes are TRBV12-3 or TRBV12-4 and TRBJ1-5, with D tentatively TRBD1 (5 bases). V was pared by 5 bases and J by 6 bases, with 8 bases between. The CDR3 loop spans 12 amino acids.

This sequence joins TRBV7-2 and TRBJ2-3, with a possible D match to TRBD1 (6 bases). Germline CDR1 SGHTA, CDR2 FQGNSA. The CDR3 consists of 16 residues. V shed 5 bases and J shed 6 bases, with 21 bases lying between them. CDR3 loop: CASSRLQQGQSDTQYF. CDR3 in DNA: TGTGCCAGCAGCCGACTCCAGCAGGGACAAAGCGATACGCAGTATTTT.

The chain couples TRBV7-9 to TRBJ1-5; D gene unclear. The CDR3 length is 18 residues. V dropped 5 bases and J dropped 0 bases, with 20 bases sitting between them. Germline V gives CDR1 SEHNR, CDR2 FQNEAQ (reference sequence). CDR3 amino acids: CASSPAPLALNSNQPQHF. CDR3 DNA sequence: TGTGCCAGCAGCCCCGCCCCGCTGGCGTTGAATAGCAATCAGCCCCAGCATTTT.

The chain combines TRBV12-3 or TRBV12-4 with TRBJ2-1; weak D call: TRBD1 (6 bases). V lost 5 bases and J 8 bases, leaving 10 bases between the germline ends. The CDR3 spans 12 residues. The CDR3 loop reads CASSGRGYEQFF. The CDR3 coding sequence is TGTGCCAGCAGTGGCAGGGGTTATGAGCAGTTCTTC.

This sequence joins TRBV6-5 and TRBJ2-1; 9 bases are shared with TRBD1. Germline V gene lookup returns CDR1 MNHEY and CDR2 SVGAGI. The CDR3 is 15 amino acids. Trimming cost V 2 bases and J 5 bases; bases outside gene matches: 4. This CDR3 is CASSYGQGSHNEQFF. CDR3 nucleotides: TGTGCCAGCAGTTACGGACAGGGGAGTCACAATGAGCAGTTCTTC.

Written as DNA, the CDR3 is TGTGCCAGCAGGCCGGACACGACAAACTTTAATCAGCCCCAGCATTTT. This codes for CASRPDTTNFNQPQHF. The chain has TRBV27 and TRBJ1-5; tentatively, D is TRBD1 (5 bases). V was shortened by 6 bases and J by 4 bases, with 19 bases between the two germline ends. The CDR3 totals 16 residues. CDR1 MNHEY and CDR2 SMNVEV come from the germline V gene (reference sequence).

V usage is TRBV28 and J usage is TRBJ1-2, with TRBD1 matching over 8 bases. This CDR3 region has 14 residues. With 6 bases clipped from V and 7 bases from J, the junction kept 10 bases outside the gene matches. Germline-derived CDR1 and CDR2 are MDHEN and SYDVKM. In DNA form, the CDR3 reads TGTGCCAGCAGGGTTACCCAGGACAGGGCTGGCTACACCTTC. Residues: CASRVTQDRAGYTF.

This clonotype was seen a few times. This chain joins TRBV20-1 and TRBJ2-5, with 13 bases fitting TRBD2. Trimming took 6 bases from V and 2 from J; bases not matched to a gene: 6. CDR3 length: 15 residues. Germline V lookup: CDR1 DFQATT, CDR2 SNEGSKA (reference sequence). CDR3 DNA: TGCAGTGCGACGACTAGCGGGGGGCGACAAGAGACCCAGTACTTC. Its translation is CSATTSGGRQETQYF.

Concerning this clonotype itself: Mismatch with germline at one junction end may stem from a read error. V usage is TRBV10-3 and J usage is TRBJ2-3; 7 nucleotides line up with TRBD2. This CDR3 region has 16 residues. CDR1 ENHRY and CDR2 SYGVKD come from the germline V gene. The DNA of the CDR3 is TGTGCCATCAGTGAGAAGGCGGGGGTGGTCACAAATACGCAGTATTTT. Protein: CAISEKAGVVTNTQYF.

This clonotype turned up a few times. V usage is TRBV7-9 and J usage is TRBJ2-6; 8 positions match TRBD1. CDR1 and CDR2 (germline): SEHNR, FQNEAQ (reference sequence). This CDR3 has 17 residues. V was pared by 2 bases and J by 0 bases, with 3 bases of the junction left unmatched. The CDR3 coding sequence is TGTGCCAGCAGCTTACCCAGGGGGCACTCTGGGGCCAACGTCCTGACTTTC. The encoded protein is CASSLPRGHSGANVLTF.

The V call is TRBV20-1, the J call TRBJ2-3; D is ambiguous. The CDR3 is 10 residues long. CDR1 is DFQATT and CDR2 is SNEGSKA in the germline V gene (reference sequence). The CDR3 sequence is CSLSTDTQYF. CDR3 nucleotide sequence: TGCAGCCTGAGCACAGATACGCAGTATTTT.